The 9 T cell receptor beta chains presented below share a single source sample, sequenced in a study of CD8 T cells in Susac syndrome. RNA amounts of about 0.5 to 1 ug underwent reverse transcription with random hexamers. TCRdb re-called the immunoSEQ multiplex PCR reads with MiXCR, one entry per CDR3 protein. The sample consists of some 150,000 distinct CDR3 sequences, over 85% of them appearing once. Sample: CD8+ T cells from PBMCs. Receptor source: a human donor with multiple sclerosis.

The rearrangement joins TRBV28 to TRBJ2-3; the match to TRBD2 covers 9 bases. From germline, CDR1 is MDHEN and CDR2 SYDVKM. V was clipped by 3 bases and J by 5 bases; unmatched bases: 12. The CDR3 consists of 17 residues. The CDR3 DNA is TGTGCCAGCAGTTTCCCTCGGGCGGGGGGGCGTTTAGATACGCAGTATTTT. It encodes CASSFPRAGGRLDTQYF.

This clonotype was detected once. The V call is TRBV13, the J call TRBJ1-2; TRBD1 aligns across 10 bases. The CDR3 sequence is 17 residues long. The trim removed 4 bases at V and 4 bases at J, leaving 12 bases unmatched. Looked up from germline, CDR1 is PRHDT and CDR2 is FYEKMQ (reference sequence). The CDR3 here is CASSSRDRGSSVYGYTF. Here the CDR3 DNA reads TGTGCCAGCAGCTCCCGGGACAGGGGCTCCTCCGTCTATGGCTACACCTTC. The variable domain in full, with the rest retrieved from reference TRBV13 and TRBJ1-2, is AAGVIQSPRHLIKEKRETATLKCYPIPRHDTVYWYQQGPGQDPQFLISFYEKMQSDKGSIPDRFSAQQFSDYHSELNMSSLELGDSALYFCASSSRDRGSSVYGYTFGSGTRLTVV.

This clonotype is a singleton in its sample. This chain links TRBV9 with TRBJ1-2; D perhaps matches TRBD1 (5 bases). Germline lookup yields CDR1 SGDLS and CDR2 YYNGEE. Trimming took off 3 bases at V and 4 bases at J, with 13 bases between the two ends. The CDR3 totals 14 residues. CDR3 nucleotides: TGTGCCAGCAGCGCTACCGGGACGGTCTATGGCTACACCTTC. This sequence encodes CASSATGTVYGYTF.

V gene TRBV29-1 combines with J gene TRBJ1-1; 7 positions agree with TRBD1. The CDR3 contains 12 residues. V trimming: 7 bases; J trimming: 7 bases; junction bases outside the gene matches: 9. Per the germline V gene, CDR1 is SQVTM and CDR2 is ANQGSEA. The CDR3 DNA reads as TGCAGCGCCGAGGACAGGTCGATTGAAGCTTTCTTT. Translating it yields CSAEDRSIEAFF.

This chain uses TRBV12-3 or TRBV12-4 with TRBJ1-5; D gene unclear. Trimming removed 6 bases from V and 2 bases from J, with 14 bases in between. The length of the CDR3 is 15 residues. The CDR3 loop is CASSSQTQGNQPQHF. In nucleotides, the CDR3 is TGTGCCAGCAGCTCCCAGACCCAGGGCAATCAGCCCCAGCATTTT.

J is TRBJ2-2 and V is TRBV3-1; D uncertain. Germline loops: CDR1 LGHDT, CDR2 YNNKEL (reference sequence). CDR3 length: 14 residues. V was pared by 6 bases and J by 5 bases, with 13 bases between. CDR3 protein: CASSPSRKTGELFF. The CDR3 DNA sequence: TGTGCCAGCAGTCCGTCCAGGAAAACCGGGGAGCTGTTTTTT.

V is TRBV5-1 and J is TRBJ2-7; no reliable D call. This CDR3 is 14 amino acids long. Germline V gene data show CDR1 as SGHRS and CDR2 as YFSETQ. V was pared by 0 bases and J by 2 bases, with 9 bases between. The CDR3 region is CASSLEAHTYEQYF. The DNA for the CDR3 is TGCGCCAGCAGCTTGGAAGCCCATACCTACGAGCAGTACTTC.

The chain joins TRBV20-1 to TRBJ2-3; D not certain. V dropped 6 bases and J dropped 3 bases, with 19 bases sitting between them. This CDR3 has 15 residues. CDR1 and CDR2 from the germline V gene are DFQATT and SNEGSKA (reference sequence). The CDR3 is CSAKRPSFGTDTQYF. CDR3 nucleotide sequence: TGCAGTGCGAAGAGGCCCAGTTTTGGAACAGATACGCAGTATTTT.

The V and J genes are TRBV15 and TRBJ2-1, with D perhaps matching TRBD1 or TRBD2 (5 bases each). CDR3 length: 16 amino acids. Germline V gene data show CDR1 as LNHNV and CDR2 as YYDKDF (reference sequence). Trimming cost V 5 bases and J 2 bases, with 16 bases left between them. This CDR3 is CATSPLGDRPYNEQFF. The CDR3, as DNA: TGTGCCACCAGCCCCCTTGGGGACCGGCCCTACAATGAGCAGTTCTTC.